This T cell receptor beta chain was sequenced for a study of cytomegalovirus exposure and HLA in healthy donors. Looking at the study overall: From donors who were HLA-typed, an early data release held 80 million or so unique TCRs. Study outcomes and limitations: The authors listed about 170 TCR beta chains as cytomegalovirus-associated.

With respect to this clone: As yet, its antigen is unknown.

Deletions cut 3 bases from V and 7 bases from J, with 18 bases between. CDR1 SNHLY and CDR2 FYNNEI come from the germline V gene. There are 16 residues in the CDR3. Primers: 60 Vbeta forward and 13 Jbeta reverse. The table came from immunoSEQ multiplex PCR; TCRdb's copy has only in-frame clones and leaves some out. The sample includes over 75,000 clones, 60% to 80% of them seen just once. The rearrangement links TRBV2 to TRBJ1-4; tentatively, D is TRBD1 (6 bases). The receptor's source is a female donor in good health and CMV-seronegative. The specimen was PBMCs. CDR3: CASSEFGGAAGEKLFF. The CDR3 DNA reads TGTGCCAGCAGTGAGTTTGGGGGGGCCGCCGGTGAAAAACTGTTTTTT.